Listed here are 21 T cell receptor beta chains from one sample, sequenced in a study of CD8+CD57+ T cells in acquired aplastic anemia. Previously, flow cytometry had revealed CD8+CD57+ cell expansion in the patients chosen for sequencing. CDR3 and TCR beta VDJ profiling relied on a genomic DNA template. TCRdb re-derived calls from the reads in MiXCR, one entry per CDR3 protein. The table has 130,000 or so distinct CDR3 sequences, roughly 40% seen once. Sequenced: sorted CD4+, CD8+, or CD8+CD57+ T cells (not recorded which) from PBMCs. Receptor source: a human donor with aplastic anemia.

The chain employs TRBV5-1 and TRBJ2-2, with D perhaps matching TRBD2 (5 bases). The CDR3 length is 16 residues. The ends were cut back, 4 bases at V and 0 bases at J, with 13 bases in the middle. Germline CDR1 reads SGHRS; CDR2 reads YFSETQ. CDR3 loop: CASSLGEGANTGELFF. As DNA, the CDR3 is TGCGCCAGCAGCCTCGGAGAGGGCGCGAACACCGGGGAGCTGTTTTTT.

This chain's CDR3 is CASSLQGAEAFF. The DNA of the CDR3 is TGTGCCAGCAGCTTGCAGGGGGCTGAAGCTTTCTTT. The rearrangement uses TRBV7-6 and TRBJ1-1, with 7 bases that match TRBD1. The CDR3 loop spans 12 amino acids. After removal of 3 bases from V and 6 bases from J, the junction contained 1 base not matched to a gene. Germline lookup yields CDR1 SGHVS and CDR2 FNYEAQ.

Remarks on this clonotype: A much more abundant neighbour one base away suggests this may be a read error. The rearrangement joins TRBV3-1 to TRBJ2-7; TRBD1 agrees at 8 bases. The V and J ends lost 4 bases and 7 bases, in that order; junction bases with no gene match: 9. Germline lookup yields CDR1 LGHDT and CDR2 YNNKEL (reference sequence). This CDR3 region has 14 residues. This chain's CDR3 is CASSRAGRGLEQYF. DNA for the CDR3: TGTGCCAGCAGCCGAGCTGGCAGGGGGCTTGAGCAGTACTTC.

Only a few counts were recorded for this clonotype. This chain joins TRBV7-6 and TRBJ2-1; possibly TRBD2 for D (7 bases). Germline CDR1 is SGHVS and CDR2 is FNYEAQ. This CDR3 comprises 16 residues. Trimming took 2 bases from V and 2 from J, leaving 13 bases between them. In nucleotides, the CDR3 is TGTGCCAGCAGCTTATCGGTCGGGGGGCCCTACAATGAGCAGTTCTTC. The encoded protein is CASSLSVGGPYNEQFF.

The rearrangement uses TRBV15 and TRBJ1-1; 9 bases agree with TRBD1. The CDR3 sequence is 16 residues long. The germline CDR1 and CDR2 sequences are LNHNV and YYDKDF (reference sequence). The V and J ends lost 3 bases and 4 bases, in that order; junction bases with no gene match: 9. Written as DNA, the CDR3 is TGTGCCACCAGCAGTAGGTTAGGACAGGGGAGCACTGAAGCTTTCTTT. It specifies CATSSRLGQGSTEAFF.

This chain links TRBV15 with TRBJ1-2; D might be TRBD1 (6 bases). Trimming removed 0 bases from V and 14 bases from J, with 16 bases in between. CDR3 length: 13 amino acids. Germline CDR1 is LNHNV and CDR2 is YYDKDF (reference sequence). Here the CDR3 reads CATSRDLDSGLTF. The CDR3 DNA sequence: TGTGCCACCAGCAGAGATTTGGACAGCGGCCTGACCTTC.

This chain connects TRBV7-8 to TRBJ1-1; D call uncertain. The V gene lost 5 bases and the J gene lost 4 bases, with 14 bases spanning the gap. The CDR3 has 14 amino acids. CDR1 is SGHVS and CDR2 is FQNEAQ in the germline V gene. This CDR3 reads CASSARTGLTEAFF. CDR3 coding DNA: TGTGCCAGCAGCGCACGGACTGGACTCACTGAAGCTTTCTTT.

The CDR3 is CAISDPGRTGELFF. As DNA, the CDR3 is TGTGCCATCAGTGACCCAGGGCGGACCGGGGAGCTGTTTTTT. The V and J genes are TRBV10-3 and TRBJ2-2; tentative D call: TRBD1 (5 bases). The germline CDR1 and CDR2 sequences are ENHRY and SYGVKD. Trimming stripped 3 bases from V and 5 bases from J, with 10 bases between. This CDR3 contains 14 residues.

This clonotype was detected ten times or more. The CDR3 spells CASSLGLRTEAFF. The CDR3 DNA sequence: TGTGCCAGCAGCTTGGGACTTCGCACTGAAGCTTTCTTT. V is TRBV7-2 and J is TRBJ1-1; a possible D gene is TRBD1 (5 bases). V lost 3 bases, J lost 4 bases, and 9 bases lay in between. This CDR3 comprises 13 residues. Germline V lookup: CDR1 SGHTA, CDR2 FQGNSA.

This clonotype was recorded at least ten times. The CDR3: CASSPDSMGEKLFF. In DNA, the CDR3 is TGTGCCAGTAGTCCTGACAGCATGGGGGAAAAACTGTTTTTT. The chain links TRBV19 to TRBJ1-4; TRBD1 is a possible D gene (5 bases). The ends were cut back, 5 bases at V and 8 bases at J, with 15 bases in the middle. CDR1 is LNHDA and CDR2 is SQIVND in the germline V gene (reference sequence). The CDR3 contains 14 residues.

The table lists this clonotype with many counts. CDR3 region: CASSQVGSSYNEQFF. CDR3 nucleotides: TGTGCCAGCAGCCAAGTCGGGAGCTCCTACAATGAGCAGTTCTTC. V usage is TRBV14 and J usage is TRBJ2-1; a weak D match, TRBD2 (6 bases). Trimming stripped 1 base from V and 0 bases from J, with 7 bases between. The germline V gene has CDR1 SGHDN and CDR2 FVKESK. This CDR3 is built from 15 residues.

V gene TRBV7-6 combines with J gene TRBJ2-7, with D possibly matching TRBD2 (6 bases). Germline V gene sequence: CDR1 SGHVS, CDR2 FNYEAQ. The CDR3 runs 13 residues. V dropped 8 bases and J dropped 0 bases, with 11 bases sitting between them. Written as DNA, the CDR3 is TGTGCCAGCGCGGCGGGGCCCTCCTACGAGCAGTACTTC. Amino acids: CASAAGPSYEQYF.

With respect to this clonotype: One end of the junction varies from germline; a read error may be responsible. The CDR3 loop reads CASSYPRDRGYNSPLHF. CDR3 nucleotide sequence: TGTGCCAGCAGTTACCCCCGGGACAGGGGGTATAATTCACCCCTCCACTTT. J is TRBJ1-6 and V is TRBV10-3, with TRBD1 identical over 11 bases. The germline gives CDR1 ENHRY, CDR2 SYGVKD. The CDR3 consists of 17 residues.

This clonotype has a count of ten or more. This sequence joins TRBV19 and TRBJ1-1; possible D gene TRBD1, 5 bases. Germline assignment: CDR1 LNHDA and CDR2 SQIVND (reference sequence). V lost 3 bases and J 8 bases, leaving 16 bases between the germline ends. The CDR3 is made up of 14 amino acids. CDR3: CASSILGTAVEAFF. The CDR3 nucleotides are TGTGCCAGTAGTATCCTTGGGACGGCCGTCGAAGCTTTCTTT.

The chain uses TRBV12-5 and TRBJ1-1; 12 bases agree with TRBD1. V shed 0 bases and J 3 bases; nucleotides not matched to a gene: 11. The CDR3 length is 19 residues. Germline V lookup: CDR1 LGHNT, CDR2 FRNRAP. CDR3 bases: TGTGCTAGTGGTTTGGTACTCGGGGACAGGGGGCGCGGGGACACTGAAGCTTTCTTT. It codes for CASGLVLGDRGRGDTEAFF.

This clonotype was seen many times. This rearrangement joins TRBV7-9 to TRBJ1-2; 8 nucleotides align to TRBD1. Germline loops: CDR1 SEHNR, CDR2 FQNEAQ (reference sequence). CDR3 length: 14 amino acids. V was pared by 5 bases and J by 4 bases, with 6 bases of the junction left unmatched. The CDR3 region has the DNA TGTGCCAGCAGCCCCGGGACAGGAGCCTATGGCTACACCTTC. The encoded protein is CASSPGTGAYGYTF.

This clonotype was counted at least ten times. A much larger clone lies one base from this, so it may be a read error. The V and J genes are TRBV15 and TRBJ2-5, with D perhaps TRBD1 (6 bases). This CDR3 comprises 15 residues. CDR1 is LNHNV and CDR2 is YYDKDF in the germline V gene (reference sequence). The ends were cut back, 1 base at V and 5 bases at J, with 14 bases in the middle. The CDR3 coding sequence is TGTGCCACCAGCAGAGTTGGACAGAGTTTGGAGACCCAGTACTTC. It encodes CATSRVGQSLETQYF.

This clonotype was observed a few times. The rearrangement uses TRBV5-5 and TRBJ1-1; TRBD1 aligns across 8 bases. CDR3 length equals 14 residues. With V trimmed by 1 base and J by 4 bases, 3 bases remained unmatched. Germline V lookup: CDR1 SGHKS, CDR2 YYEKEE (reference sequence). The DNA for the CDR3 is TGTGCCAGCAGCTTGCACAGGGGGACCACTGAAGCTTTCTTT. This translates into CASSLHRGTTEAFF.

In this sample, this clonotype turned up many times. CDR3 bases: TGTGCCAGTAGAAGGGACAGGGGGCAAGAGACCCAGTACTTC. Protein sequence: CASRRDRGQETQYF. The chain recombines TRBV19 with TRBJ2-5; 11 bases map to TRBD1. This CDR3 comprises 14 residues. CDR1 LNHDA and CDR2 SQIVND come from the germline V gene (reference sequence). Trimming removed 6 bases from V and 2 bases from J; junction bases left unmatched: 2.

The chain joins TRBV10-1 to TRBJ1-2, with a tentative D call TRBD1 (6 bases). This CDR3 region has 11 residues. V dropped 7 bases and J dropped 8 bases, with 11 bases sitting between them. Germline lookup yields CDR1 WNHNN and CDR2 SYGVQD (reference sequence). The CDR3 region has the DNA TGCGCCAGCACCCCCGGACAGGGCTACACCTTC. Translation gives CASTPGQGYTF.

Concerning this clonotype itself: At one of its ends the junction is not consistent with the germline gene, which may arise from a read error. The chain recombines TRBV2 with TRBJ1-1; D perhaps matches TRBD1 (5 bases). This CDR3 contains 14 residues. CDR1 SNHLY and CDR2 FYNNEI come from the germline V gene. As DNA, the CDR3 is TGTGCCAGCAGTGAGCGGGGGGTGAGCACTGAAGCTCTCTTT. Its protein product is CASSERGVSTEALF.